This note documents a single TCR beta chain sequence. V lost 7 bases and J 7 bases, leaving 14 bases between the germline ends. CDR3 length: 13 amino acids. Germline V gene lookup returns CDR1 SNHLY and CDR2 FYNNEI. This entry is derived from a study of blood T cell repertoires in COVID-19. The protocol was immunoSEQ multiplex PCR, while the TCRdb copy is restricted to in-frame clones and leaves out a portion. The table lists under 250,000 clones, approximately 86% of them singletons, with roughly 0.69% in the top ten. The TCR comes from a man aged 35 to 55 with acute or convalescent COVID-19. The sample comprised peripheral blood. The rearrangement joins TRBV2 to TRBJ2-1; maybe TRBD2 (6 bases). The CDR3 region has the DNA TGTGCCAGCACCCTAGCGCCCCCGAATGAGCAGTTCTTC. Amino acids: CASTLAPPNEQFF.